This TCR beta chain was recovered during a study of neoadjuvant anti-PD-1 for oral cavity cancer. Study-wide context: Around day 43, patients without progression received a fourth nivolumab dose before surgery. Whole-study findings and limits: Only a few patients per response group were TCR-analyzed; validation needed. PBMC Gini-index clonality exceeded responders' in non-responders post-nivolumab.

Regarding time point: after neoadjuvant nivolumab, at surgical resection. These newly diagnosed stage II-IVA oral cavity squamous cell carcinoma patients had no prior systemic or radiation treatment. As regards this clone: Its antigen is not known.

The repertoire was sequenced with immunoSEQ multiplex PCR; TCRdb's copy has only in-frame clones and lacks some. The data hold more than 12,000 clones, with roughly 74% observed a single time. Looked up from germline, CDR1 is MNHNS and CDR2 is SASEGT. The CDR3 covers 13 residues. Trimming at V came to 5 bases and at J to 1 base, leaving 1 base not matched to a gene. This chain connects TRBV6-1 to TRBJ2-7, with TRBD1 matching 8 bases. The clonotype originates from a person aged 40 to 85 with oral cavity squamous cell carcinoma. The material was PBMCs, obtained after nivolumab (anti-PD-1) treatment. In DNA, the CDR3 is TGTGCCAGCAGTAGGACAGGGTCCTACGAGCAGTACTTC. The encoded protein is CASSRTGSYEQYF.